Each of the 27 T cell receptor beta chains below was sequenced from the same sample in a study of PD-1 blockade in classical Hodgkin lymphoma. Measured with immunoSEQ multiplex PCR; TCRdb has only the in-frame clones, and not every one. Of 25,000 to 35,000 clones in the sample, around 83% were seen once. Time point denoted: cycle 4 day 1 (C4D1), after five to seven weeks of nivolumab. Patients all relapsed after autologous stem cell transplantation, and there was variation in brentuximab vedotin exposure. Thawed PBMCs yielded CD4+ T cells through magnetic negative selection. Sample: CD4+ T cells from blood, taken before the fourth cycle of nivolumab. The receptors were gathered from a human donor with classical Hodgkin lymphoma.

In its sample, this clone was seen once. This chain links TRBV5-8 with TRBJ2-5; 8 nucleotides agree with TRBD1. Looked up from germline, CDR1 is SGHTS and CDR2 is YDEGEE. J lost 2 bases, V lost 3 bases, and 9 bases had no gene match. CDR3 length equals 16 residues. CDR3 sequence (DNA): TGTGCCAGCAGCTCAGGACAGGGAGGCAGGCAAGAGACCCAGTACTTC. Residues: CASSSGQGGRQETQYF. The variable domain in full, completed from reference TRBV5-8 and TRBJ2-5, reads EAGVTQSPTHLIKTRGQQATLRCSPISGHTSVYWYQQALGLGLQFLLWYDEGEERNRGNFPPRFSGRQFPNYSSELNVNALELEDSALYLCASSSGQGGRQETQYFGPGTRLLVL.

The chain uses TRBV18 and TRBJ1-4, with D possibly TRBD1 on 5 matching bases. The CDR3 has 19 amino acids. V lost 1 base, J lost 0 bases, and 18 bases lay in between. Germline CDR1 is KGHSH and CDR2 is LQKENI. The CDR3, as DNA: TGTGCCAGCTCACCACGAGTCAGGGAGCCGAAAGCAACTAATGAAAAACTGTTTTTT. Its protein is CASSPRVREPKATNEKLFF.

The rearrangement links TRBV5-1 to TRBJ2-1, with 8 bases lining up with TRBD2. The V gene's germline CDR1 is SGHRS and CDR2 YFSETQ. The CDR3 totals 15 residues. J was trimmed by 2 bases and V by 1 base; bases with no gene match: 2. The DNA for the CDR3 is TGCGCCAGCAGCTTGAACGGGAGGGCCTACAATGAGCAGTTCTTC. It specifies CASSLNGRAYNEQFF. The full variable domain, rest sourced from reference TRBV5-1 and TRBJ2-1, is KAGVTQTPRYLIKTRGQQVTLSCSPISGHRSVSWYQQTPGQGLQFLFEYFSETQRNKGNFPGRFSGRQFSNSRSEMNVSTLELGDSALYLCASSLNGRAYNEQFFGPGTRLTVL.

The V call is TRBV7-8, the J call TRBJ1-5, with 8 bases lining up with TRBD1. With V trimmed by 5 bases and J by 0 bases, 12 bases remained unmatched. The CDR3 is 18 amino acids. Per germline, CDR1 SGHVS and CDR2 FQNEAQ. The CDR3 is CASSHLGTGGDSNQPQHF. Written as DNA, the CDR3 is TGTGCCAGCAGCCACCTCGGGACAGGTGGGGATAGCAATCAGCCCCAGCATTTT.

The rearrangement joins TRBV28 to TRBJ2-7, with a possible D match to TRBD2 (7 bases). The CDR3 spans 13 residues. Germline V gene data show CDR1 as MDHEN and CDR2 as SYDVKM. Trimming left V 3 bases short and J 5 bases short, with 11 bases between. CDR3 sequence reads: CASSFRGGHEQYF. CDR3 nucleotides: TGTGCCAGCAGTTTTAGGGGGGGCCACGAGCAGTACTTC.

The rearrangement joins TRBV18 to TRBJ2-1; D unclear. The CDR3 totals 15 residues. Germline CDR1 KGHSH, CDR2 LQKENI. Trimming cost V 2 bases and J 0 bases, with 8 bases left between them. DNA of the CDR3: TGTGCCAGCTCACCAACCTCGAGCTCCTACAATGAGCAGTTCTTC. This codes for CASSPTSSSYNEQFF.

This chain connects TRBV30 to TRBJ2-7; D ambiguous. Looked up from germline, CDR1 is GTSNPN and CDR2 is SVGIG (reference sequence). Trimming removed 0 bases from V and 3 bases from J, with 9 bases in between. The length of the CDR3 is 13 residues. This CDR3 reads CAWSVIRLYEQYF. CDR3 sequence (DNA): TGTGCCTGGAGTGTAATTCGCCTCTACGAGCAGTACTTC.

The J gene is TRBJ2-5, the V gene TRBV2, with D unclear. Germline V gives CDR1 SNHLY, CDR2 FYNNEI. The CDR3 runs 12 residues. Trimming pared 4 bases from V and 4 bases from J, leaving 7 bases between. Here the CDR3 reads CASSVGLETQYF. The CDR3, as DNA: TGTGCCAGCAGTGTTGGGTTAGAGACCCAGTACTTC.

The chain couples TRBV28 to TRBJ2-7, with D perhaps TRBD1 (6 bases). This CDR3 has 13 residues. Germline V gene lookup returns CDR1 MDHEN and CDR2 SYDVKM. Trimming removed 5 bases from V and 3 bases from J, with 11 bases in between. Written as DNA, the CDR3 is TGTGCCAGCAGTACCGTACAGGGCTACGAGCAGTACTTC. Translation gives CASSTVQGYEQYF.

The chain employs TRBV9 and TRBJ2-1, with D uncertain. CDR3 size: 14 residues. Germline assignment: CDR1 SGDLS and CDR2 YYNGEE. Trimming took 0 bases from V and 6 from J, leaving 10 bases between them. The CDR3 DNA reads TGTGCCAGCAGCGTAGCTCGTATTGCCAATGAGCAGTTCTTC. This gives the protein CASSVARIANEQFF.

V is TRBV29-1 and J is TRBJ2-7; D not resolved. Germline V gives CDR1 SQVTM, CDR2 ANQGSEA. The CDR3 loop spans 11 amino acids. V was shortened by 5 bases and J by 5 bases, with 10 bases between the two germline ends. CDR3 protein: CSVFIRDEQYF. CDR3 coding DNA: TGCAGCGTTTTCATACGGGACGAGCAGTACTTC.

The V gene is TRBV27, the J gene TRBJ2-1; TRBD1 matches 8 bases. Germline V gives CDR1 MNHEY, CDR2 SMNVEV (reference sequence). The CDR3 extends over 16 amino acids. With 5 bases clipped from V and 0 bases from J, the junction kept 6 bases outside the gene matches. The chain's CDR3 is CASSHRQGSSYNEQFF. Here the CDR3 DNA reads TGTGCCAGCAGTCATAGACAGGGGAGCTCCTACAATGAGCAGTTCTTC.

The chain recombines TRBV2 with TRBJ1-1, with 9 bases lining up with TRBD1. Trimming at V came to 10 bases and at J to 4 bases, leaving 7 bases not matched to a gene. CDR1 and CDR2 from the germline V gene are SNHLY and FYNNEI. This CDR3 comprises 13 residues. CDR3 sequence reads: CATTGGIGTEAFF. In DNA form, the CDR3 reads TGTGCCACGACAGGGGGTATCGGCACTGAAGCTTTCTTT.

The chain uses TRBV18 and TRBJ2-1, with 11 bases that match TRBD2. J lost 10 bases, V lost 3 bases, and 8 bases had no gene match. CDR1 is KGHSH, CDR2 LQKENI, per germline. The CDR3 runs to 15 residues. CDR3 in amino acids: CASSPVLAGGSEQFF. In DNA, the CDR3 is TGTGCCAGCTCACCGGTTCTAGCGGGAGGTAGCGAGCAGTTCTTC.

V usage is TRBV11-2 and J usage is TRBJ2-3; 7 positions match TRBD1. CDR1 is SGHAT, CDR2 FQNNGV, per germline. This CDR3 has 14 amino acids. V was clipped by 3 bases and J by 7 bases; unmatched bases: 7. The CDR3 region has the DNA TGTGCCAGCAGCTTTTCATTGGGACAGAATACGCAGTATTTT. Protein product: CASSFSLGQNTQYF.

This clone is a singleton in its sample. This chain joins TRBV19 and TRBJ2-1; TRBD2 matches at 10 bases. Losses at the gene ends were 3 bases for V and 8 bases for J; bases not matched to a gene: 10. The CDR3 loop spans 16 amino acids. Germline values: CDR1 LNHDA, CDR2 SQIVND (reference sequence). CDR3 coding DNA: TGTGCCAGTAGTATCGGTCAAGCGGGAGGGTCATATGAGCAGTTCTTC. Residues: CASSIGQAGGSYEQFF.

The V and J genes are TRBV7-9 and TRBJ1-5, with a weak D call TRBD1 (6 bases). The CDR3 consists of 13 residues. Trimming left V 7 bases short and J 10 bases short, with 17 bases between. From germline, CDR1 is SEHNR and CDR2 FQNEAQ (reference sequence). CDR3 sequence reads: CASNEDRLTPQHF. In DNA, the CDR3 is TGTGCCAGCAATGAGGACAGACTTACTCCCCAGCATTTT.

The J gene is TRBJ2-7, the V gene TRBV11-2, with 10 bases that match TRBD1. The CDR3 contains 15 residues. V lost 1 base to trimming and J lost 2 bases; unmatched junction nucleotides: 2. CDR1 SGHAT and CDR2 FQNNGV come from the germline V gene. The chain's CDR3 is CASSLVGTGAYEQYF. The CDR3 region has the DNA TGTGCCAGCAGCTTAGTAGGGACAGGGGCCTACGAGCAGTACTTC.

The rearrangement links TRBV18 to TRBJ2-5; D may be TRBD2 (5 bases). V lost 3 bases to trimming and J lost 5 bases, with 13 bases between them. Looked up from germline, CDR1 is KGHSH and CDR2 is LQKENI. The CDR3 length is 14 residues. DNA of the CDR3: TGTGCCAGCTCACCCGGACTTGGTAGTGAGACCCAGTACTTC. This codes for CASSPGLGSETQYF. The whole variable domain, filled in from reference TRBV18 and TRBJ2-5, reads NAGVMQNPRHLVRRRGQEARLRCSPMKGHSHVYWYRQLPEEGLKFMVYLQKENIIDESGMPKERFSAEFPKEGPSILRIQQVVRGDSAAYFCASSPGLGSETQYFGPGTRLLVL.

This rearrangement joins TRBV7-2 to TRBJ2-2; D is uncertain. The CDR3 runs 15 residues. V shed 3 bases and J shed 2 bases, with 10 bases lying between them. CDR1 and CDR2 from the germline V gene are SGHTA and FQGNSA. The CDR3, as DNA: TGTGCCAGCAGCTTTATGCTCGGAAACACCGGGGAGCTGTTTTTT. Amino acid sequence: CASSFMLGNTGELFF.

The rearrangement links TRBV11-2 to TRBJ2-3; a possible D gene is TRBD1 (6 bases). Trimming stripped 3 bases from V and 3 bases from J, with 7 bases between. The CDR3 has 13 residues. Germline CDR1 is SGHAT and CDR2 is FQNNGV. DNA for the CDR3: TGTGCCAGCAGCTTCGGACAGACAGATACGCAGTATTTT. Encoded protein: CASSFGQTDTQYF.

The chain combines TRBV5-4 with TRBJ1-3; 8 bases map to TRBD1. In germline, CDR1 is SGHNT, CDR2 YYREEE (reference sequence). J lost 5 bases, V lost 4 bases, and 8 bases had no gene match. The CDR3 is made up of 15 amino acids. The CDR3 region has the DNA TGTGCCAGCAGCGCCGACAGGGGTCGACGAAACACCATATATTTT. Residues: CASSADRGRRNTIYF.

The gene calls are TRBV25-1 and TRBJ2-4; a weak D match, TRBD1 (5 bases). Between the trimmed V and J ends, which lost 3 bases and 9 bases, there was a span of 21 bases. CDR3 size: 16 residues. CDR1 and CDR2 (germline): MGHDK, SYGVNS. CDR3: CASSDPRAGSGSIQYF. The CDR3 DNA follows: TGTGCCAGCAGTGACCCCCGGGCAGGGTCAGGTAGCATTCAGTACTTC.

The V gene is TRBV9, the J gene TRBJ1-1; D is unclear. Per germline, CDR1 SGDLS and CDR2 YYNGEE. V was shortened by 4 bases and J by 2 bases, with 18 bases between the two germline ends. The CDR3 has 16 amino acids. The CDR3: CASSPPRGRPNTEAFF. The DNA for the CDR3 is TGTGCCAGCAGCCCACCCCGTGGCAGACCTAACACTGAAGCTTTCTTT. Variable domain in full (rest from reference TRBV9 and TRBJ1-1): DSGVTQTPKHLITATGQRVTLRCSPRSGDLSVYWYQQSLDQGLQFLIQYYNGEERAKGNILERFSAQQFPDLHSELNLSSLELGDSALYFCASSPPRGRPNTEAFFGQGTRLTVV.

This clone has only one observation. The V and J genes are TRBV11-3 and TRBJ2-7; D might be TRBD1 (5 bases). V was pared by 0 bases and J by 5 bases, with 11 bases between. In germline, CDR1 is SGHNT, CDR2 YENEEA. The CDR3 totals 14 residues. CDR3 in amino acids: CASSLDGYRHEQYF. DNA for the CDR3: TGTGCCAGCAGCTTAGATGGGTACAGGCACGAGCAGTACTTC.

The genes are TRBV7-2 and TRBJ2-1; 11 bases fit TRBD2. The CDR3 extends over 14 amino acids. The germline V gene has CDR1 SGHTA and CDR2 FQGNSA. With V trimmed by 4 bases and J by 15 bases, 11 bases remained unmatched. In DNA form, the CDR3 reads TGTGCCAGCAGCTGGGGTGTTTCCGGGACTAGCGGGTTCTTC. The encoded protein is CASSWGVSGTSGFF.

The chain carries TRBV6-1 and TRBJ2-7; weak D call: TRBD2 (5 bases). CDR1 MNHNS and CDR2 SASEGT come from the germline V gene. V was clipped by 10 bases and J by 5 bases, with 12 bases between them. The CDR3 spans 11 residues. The CDR3 DNA is TGTGCCACAAACCCGCGGGACGAGCAGTACTTC. It yields the protein CATNPRDEQYF.